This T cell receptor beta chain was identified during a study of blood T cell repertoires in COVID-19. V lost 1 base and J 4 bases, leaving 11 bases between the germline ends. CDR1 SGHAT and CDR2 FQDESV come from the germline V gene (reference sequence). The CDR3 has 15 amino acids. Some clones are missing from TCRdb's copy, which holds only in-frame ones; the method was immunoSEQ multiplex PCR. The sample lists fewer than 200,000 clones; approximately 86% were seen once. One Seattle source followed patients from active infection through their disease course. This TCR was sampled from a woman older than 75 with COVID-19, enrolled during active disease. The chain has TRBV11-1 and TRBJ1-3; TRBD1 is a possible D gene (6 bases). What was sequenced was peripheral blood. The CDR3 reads CASSLDVRGGNTIYF. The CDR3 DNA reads TGTGCCAGCAGCTTAGATGTTAGGGGGGGAAACACCATATATTTT. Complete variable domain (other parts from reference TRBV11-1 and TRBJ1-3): EAEVAQSPRYKITEKSQAVAFWCDPISGHATLYWYRQILGQGPELLVQFQDESVVDDSQLPKDRFSAERLKGVDSTLKIQPAELGDSAMYLCASSLDVRGGNTIYFGEGSWLTVV.